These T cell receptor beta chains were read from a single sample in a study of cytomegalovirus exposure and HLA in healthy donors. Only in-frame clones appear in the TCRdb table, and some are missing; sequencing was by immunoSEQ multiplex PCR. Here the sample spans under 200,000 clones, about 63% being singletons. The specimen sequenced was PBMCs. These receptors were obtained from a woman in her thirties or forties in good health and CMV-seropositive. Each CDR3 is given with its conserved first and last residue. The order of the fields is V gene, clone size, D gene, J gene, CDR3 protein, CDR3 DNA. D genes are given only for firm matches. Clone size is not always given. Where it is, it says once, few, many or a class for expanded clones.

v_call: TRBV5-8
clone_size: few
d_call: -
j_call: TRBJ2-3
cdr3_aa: CASSPGDISTDTQYF
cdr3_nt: TGTGCCAGCAGCCCCGGGGACATAAGCACAGATACGCAGTATTTT

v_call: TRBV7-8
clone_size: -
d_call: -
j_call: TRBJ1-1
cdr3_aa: CASSFPGRARDTEAFF
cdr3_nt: TGTGCCAGCAGCTTCCCGGGGAGGGCCAGGGACACTGAAGCTTTCTTT

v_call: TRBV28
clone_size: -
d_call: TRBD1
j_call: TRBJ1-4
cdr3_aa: CASSTRQGIREKLFF
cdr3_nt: TGTGCCAGCAGTACCCGACAGGGGATTCGTGAAAAACTGTTTTTT

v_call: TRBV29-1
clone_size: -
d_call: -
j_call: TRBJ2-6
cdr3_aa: CSVLPSGYGANVLTF
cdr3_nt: TGCAGCGTTCTCCCTTCCGGGTACGGGGCCAACGTCCTGACTTTC

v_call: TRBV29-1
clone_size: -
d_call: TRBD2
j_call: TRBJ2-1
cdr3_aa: CSVGTSGRSSYNEQFF
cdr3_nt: TGCAGCGTAGGGACTAGCGGGAGGAGCTCCTACAATGAGCAGTTCTTC

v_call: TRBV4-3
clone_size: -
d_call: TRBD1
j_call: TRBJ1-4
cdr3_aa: CASSQLSGQGLGRKLFF
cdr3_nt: TGCGCCAGCAGCCAACTTTCAGGACAGGGATTAGGGCGAAAACTGTTTTTT

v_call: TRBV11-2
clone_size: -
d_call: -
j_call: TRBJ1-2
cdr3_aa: CASSHHGQGEYGYTF
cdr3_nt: TGTGCCAGCAGCCACCACGGGCAGGGCGAGTATGGCTACACCTTC

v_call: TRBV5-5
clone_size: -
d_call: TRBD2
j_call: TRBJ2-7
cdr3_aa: CASSLVGLAVPTGYF
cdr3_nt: TGTGCCAGCAGCTTGGTGGGACTAGCGGTACCTACGGGGTACTTC

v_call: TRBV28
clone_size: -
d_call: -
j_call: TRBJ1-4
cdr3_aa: CASNWAATNEKLFF
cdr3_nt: TGTGCCAGCAATTGGGCAGCAACTAATGAAAAACTGTTTTTT

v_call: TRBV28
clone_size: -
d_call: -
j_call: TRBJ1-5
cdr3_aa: CAETSKGNQPQHF
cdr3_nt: TGTGCCGAGACCTCAAAGGGGAACCAGCCCCAGCATTTT

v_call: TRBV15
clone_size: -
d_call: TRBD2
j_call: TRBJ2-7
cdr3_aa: CATSRGAGYEQYF
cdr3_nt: TGTGCCACCAGCAGAGGAGCGGGATACGAGCAGTACTTC

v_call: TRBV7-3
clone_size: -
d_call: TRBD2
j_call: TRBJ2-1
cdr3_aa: CASSLTGREMNNEQFF
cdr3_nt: TGTGCCAGCAGCTTAACTGGGCGGGAGATGAACAATGAGCAGTTCTTC

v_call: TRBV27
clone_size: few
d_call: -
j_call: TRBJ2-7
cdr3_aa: CASSLSPTGNYEQYF
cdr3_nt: TGTGCCAGCAGTTTATCACCGACAGGAAACTACGAGCAGTACTTC

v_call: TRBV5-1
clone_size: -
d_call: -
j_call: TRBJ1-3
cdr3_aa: CASSPVQAGNTIYF
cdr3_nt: TGCGCCAGCAGCCCCGTCCAGGCTGGAAACACCATATATTTT

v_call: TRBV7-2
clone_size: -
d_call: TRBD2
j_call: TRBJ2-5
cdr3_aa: CASSPSGGETQYF
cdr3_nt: TGTGCCAGCAGCCCGTCGGGGGGGGAGACCCAGTACTTC

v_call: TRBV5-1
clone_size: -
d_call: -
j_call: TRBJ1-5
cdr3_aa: CASSFNGQSNQPQHF
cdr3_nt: TGCGCCAGCAGCTTTAATGGACAGAGCAATCAGCCCCAGCATTTT

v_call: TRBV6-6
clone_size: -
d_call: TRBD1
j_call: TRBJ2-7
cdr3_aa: CASSPGTATTYEQYF
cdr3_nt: TGTGCCAGCAGTCCCGGGACAGCCACCACTTACGAGCAGTACTTC

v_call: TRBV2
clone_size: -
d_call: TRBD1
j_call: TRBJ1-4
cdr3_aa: CASKTGGATNEKLFF
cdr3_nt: TGTGCCAGCAAGACAGGGGGCGCGACTAATGAAAAACTGTTTTTT

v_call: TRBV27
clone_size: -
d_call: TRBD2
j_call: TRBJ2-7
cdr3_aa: CASSFKGASGTSAYEQYF
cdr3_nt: TGTGCCAGCAGTTTCAAGGGGGCCTCCGGGACTAGCGCCTACGAGCAGTACTTC

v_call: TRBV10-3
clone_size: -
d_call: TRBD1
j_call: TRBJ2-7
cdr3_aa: CASSPGQGASYEQYF
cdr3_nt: TGTGCCAGTAGCCCGGGACAGGGGGCTTCCTACGAGCAGTACTTC

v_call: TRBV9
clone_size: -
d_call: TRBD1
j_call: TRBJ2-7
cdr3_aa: CASSVGGGQGLYEQYF
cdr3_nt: TGTGCCAGCAGCGTAGGGGGAGGACAGGGTCTTTACGAGCAGTACTTC

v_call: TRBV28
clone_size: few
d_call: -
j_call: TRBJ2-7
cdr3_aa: CASSLTTYEQYF
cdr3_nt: TGTGCCAGCAGTTTAACAACCTACGAGCAGTACTTC

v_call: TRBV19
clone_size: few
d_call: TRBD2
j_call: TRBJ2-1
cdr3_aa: CASITAGGPLGEQFF
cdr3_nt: TGTGCCAGTATTACGGCGGGAGGGCCTTTAGGTGAGCAGTTCTTC

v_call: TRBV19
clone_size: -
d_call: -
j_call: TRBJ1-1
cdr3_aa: CASSPGGRLNTEAFF
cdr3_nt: TGTGCCAGTAGTCCTGGGGGGAGACTGAACACTGAAGCTTTCTTT

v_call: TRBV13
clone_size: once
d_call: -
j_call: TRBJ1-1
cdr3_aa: CASSLEDNTEAFF
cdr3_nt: TGTGCCAGCAGCTTGGAGGATAACACTGAAGCTTTCTTT

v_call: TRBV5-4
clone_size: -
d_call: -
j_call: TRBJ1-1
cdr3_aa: CASSLSLAVNTEAFF
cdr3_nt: TGTGCCAGCAGCTTAAGTCTGGCAGTGAACACTGAAGCTTTCTTT

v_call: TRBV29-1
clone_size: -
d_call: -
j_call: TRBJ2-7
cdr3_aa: CSVVVFTVSYEQYF
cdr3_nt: TGCAGCGTTGTAGTCTTTACAGTCTCCTACGAGCAGTACTTC

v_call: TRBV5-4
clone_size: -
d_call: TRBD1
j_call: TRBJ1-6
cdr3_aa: CASRMNRGRDDYSPLHF
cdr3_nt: TGTGCCAGCAGGATGAACAGGGGGCGAGATGATTATTCACCCCTCCACTTT

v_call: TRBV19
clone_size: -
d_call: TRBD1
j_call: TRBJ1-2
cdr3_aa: CASSLNRDSYGYPF
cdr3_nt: TGTGCCAGTAGTTTAAACCGGGACAGCTATGGCTACCCCTTC

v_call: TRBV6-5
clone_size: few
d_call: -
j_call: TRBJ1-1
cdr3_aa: CASSYRGLNTEAFF
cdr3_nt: TGTGCCAGCAGTTACAGGGGCTTGAACACTGAAGCTTTCTTT

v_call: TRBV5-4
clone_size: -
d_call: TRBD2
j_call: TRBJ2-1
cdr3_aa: CASSPRGGSYNEQFF
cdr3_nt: TGTGCCAGCAGCCCCCGGGGCGGGAGTTACAATGAGCAGTTCTTC

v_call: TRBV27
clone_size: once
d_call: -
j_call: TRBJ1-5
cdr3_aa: CASSLRGGDQPQHF
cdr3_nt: TGTGCCAGCAGTTTACGAGGTGGCGATCAGCCCCAGCATTTT

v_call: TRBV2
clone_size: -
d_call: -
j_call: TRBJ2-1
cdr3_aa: CASRALGQGSYNEQFF
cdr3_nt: TGTGCCAGCAGGGCCCTGGGGCAGGGCTCCTACAATGAGCAGTTCTTC

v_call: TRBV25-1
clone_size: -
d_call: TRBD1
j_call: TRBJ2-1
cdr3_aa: CASSLGTAYNEQFF
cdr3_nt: TGTGCCAGCAGCCTCGGGACAGCTTACAATGAGCAGTTCTTC

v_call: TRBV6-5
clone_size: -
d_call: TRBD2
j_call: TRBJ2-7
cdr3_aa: CASTLAGGQYEQYF
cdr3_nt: TGTGCCAGCACCCTAGCGGGAGGCCAATACGAGCAGTACTTC

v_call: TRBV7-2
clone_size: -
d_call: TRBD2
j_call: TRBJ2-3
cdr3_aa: CASRGRGGSIDTQYF
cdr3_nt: TGTGCCAGCAGGGGTCGCGGGGGGTCGATAGATACGCAGTATTTT

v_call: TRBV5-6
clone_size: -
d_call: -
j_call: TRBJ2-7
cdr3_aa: CASSLTLSTRANYEQYF
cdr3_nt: TGTGCCAGCAGCTTGACCCTCTCGACACGAGCCAACTACGAGCAGTACTTC

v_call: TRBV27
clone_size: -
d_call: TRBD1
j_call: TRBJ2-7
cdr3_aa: CASSLSATGWGEQYF
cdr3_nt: TGTGCCAGCAGTTTATCTGCGACAGGGTGGGGCGAGCAGTACTTC

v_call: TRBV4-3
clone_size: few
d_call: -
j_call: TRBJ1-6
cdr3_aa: CASSKEPQKPSPLHF
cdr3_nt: TGCGCCAGCAGCAAAGAACCACAGAAGCCCTCACCCCTCCACTTT

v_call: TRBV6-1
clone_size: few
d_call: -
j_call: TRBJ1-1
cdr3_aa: CASTARGGNTEAFF
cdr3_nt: TGTGCCAGCACGGCGCGGGGAGGCAACACTGAAGCTTTCTTT